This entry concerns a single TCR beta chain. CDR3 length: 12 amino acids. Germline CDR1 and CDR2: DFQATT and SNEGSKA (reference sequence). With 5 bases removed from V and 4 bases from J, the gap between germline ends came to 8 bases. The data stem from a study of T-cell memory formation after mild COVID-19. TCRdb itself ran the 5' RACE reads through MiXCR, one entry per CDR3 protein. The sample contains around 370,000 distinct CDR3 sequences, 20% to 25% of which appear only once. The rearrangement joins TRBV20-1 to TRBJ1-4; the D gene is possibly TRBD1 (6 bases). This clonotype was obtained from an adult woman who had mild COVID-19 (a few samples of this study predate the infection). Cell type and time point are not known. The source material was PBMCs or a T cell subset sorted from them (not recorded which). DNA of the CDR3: TGCAGTGCTCGGGGGCTTAATGAAAAACTGTTTTTT. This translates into CSARGLNEKLFF.